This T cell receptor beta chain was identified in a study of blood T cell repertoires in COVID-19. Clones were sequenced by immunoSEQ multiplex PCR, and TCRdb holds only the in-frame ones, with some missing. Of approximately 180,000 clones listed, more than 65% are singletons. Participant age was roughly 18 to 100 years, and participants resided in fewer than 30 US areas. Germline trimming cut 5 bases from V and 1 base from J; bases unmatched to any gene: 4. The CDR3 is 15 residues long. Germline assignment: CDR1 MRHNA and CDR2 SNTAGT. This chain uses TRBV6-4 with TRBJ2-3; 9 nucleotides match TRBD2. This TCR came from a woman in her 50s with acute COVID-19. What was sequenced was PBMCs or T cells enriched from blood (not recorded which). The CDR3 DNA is TGTGCCAGCAGTCCCTCTAGCGGGGGCACAGATACGCAGTATTTT. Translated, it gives CASSPSSGGTDTQYF.